The TCR beta chain described here comes from a study of shared clonotypes between healthy human individuals. Selected positively for CCR7 and CD45RO-negative, naive CD8 cells excluded terminally differentiated effector memory CD45RA+ cells. The sample holds one count of this clone. The CDR3 runs to 12 residues. The J segment lost 7 bases and the V segment lost 8 bases, leaving 5 bases of the junction unmatched. Germline lookup yields CDR1 MNHNY and CDR2 SVGAGI (reference sequence). Some clones are missing from TCRdb's copy, which holds only in-frame ones; the method was immunoSEQ multiplex PCR. The sample lists around 2,000,000 clones; about 94% were seen once.

The V and J genes are TRBV6-6 and TRBJ2-1; TRBD2 matches 7 bases. The TCR originated in a man aged 18 to 29 in good health. The sequencing input was naive CD8+ T cells sorted from blood. In nucleotides, the CDR3 is TGTGCCAGCGGGGGGGTGACGAATGAGCAGTTCTTC. The encoded protein is CASGGVTNEQFF.